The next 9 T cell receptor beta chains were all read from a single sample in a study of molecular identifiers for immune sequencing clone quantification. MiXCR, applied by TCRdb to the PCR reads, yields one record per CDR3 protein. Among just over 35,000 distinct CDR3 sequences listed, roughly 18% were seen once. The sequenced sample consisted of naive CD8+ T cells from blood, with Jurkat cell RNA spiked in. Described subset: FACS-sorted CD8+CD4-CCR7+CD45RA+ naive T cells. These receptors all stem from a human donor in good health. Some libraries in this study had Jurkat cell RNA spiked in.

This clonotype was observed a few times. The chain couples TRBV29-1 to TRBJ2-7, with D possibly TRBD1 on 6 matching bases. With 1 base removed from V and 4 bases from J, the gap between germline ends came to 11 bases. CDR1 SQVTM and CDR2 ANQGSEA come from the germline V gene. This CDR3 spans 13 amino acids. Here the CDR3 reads CSVEAGQPYEQYF. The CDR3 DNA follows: TGCAGCGTTGAAGCGGGACAACCTTACGAGCAGTACTTC.

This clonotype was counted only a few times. The CDR3 spells CASSYSHGTRVGNVLTF. The CDR3 DNA is TGTGCCAGCAGTTACTCGCATGGGACAAGAGTAGGCAACGTCCTGACTTTC. The chain joins TRBV6-5 to TRBJ2-6; TRBD1 might be the D (6 bases). The CDR3 contains 17 residues. CDR1 MNHEY and CDR2 SVGAGI come from the germline V gene. With 0 bases removed from V and 9 bases from J, the gap between germline ends came to 18 bases.

The CDR3 DNA follows: TGTGCCAGCAGCCAAGCGGGAGTTCGAACAGATACGCAGTATTTT. Translation: CASSQAGVRTDTQYF. The chain employs TRBV4-2 and TRBJ2-3, with D possibly matching TRBD2 (6 bases). Looked up from germline, CDR1 is LGHNA and CDR2 is YNFKEQ. The V end was cut by 1 base, the J end by 3 bases, with 11 bases between. This CDR3 region has 15 residues.

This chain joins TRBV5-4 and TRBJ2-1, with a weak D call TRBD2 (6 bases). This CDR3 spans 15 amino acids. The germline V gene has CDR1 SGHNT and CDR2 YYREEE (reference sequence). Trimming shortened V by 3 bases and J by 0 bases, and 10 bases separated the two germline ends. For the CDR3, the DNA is TGTGCCAGCAGCTCCCGACTAGACTCCTACAATGAGCAGTTCTTC. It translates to CASSSRLDSYNEQFF.

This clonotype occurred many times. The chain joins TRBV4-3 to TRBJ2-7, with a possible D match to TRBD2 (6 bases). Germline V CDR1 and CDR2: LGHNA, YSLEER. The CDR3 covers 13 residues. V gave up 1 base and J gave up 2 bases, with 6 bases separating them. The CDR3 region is CASSQGTTYEQYF. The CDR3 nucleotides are TGCGCCAGCAGCCAAGGGACTACCTACGAGCAGTACTTC.

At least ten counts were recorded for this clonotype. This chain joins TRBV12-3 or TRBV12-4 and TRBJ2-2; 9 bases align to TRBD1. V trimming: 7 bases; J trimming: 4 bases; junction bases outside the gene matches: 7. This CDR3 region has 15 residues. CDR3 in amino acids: CASNHKDRGTGELFF. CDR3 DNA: TGTGCCAGCAATCACAAGGACAGGGGCACCGGGGAGCTGTTTTTT.

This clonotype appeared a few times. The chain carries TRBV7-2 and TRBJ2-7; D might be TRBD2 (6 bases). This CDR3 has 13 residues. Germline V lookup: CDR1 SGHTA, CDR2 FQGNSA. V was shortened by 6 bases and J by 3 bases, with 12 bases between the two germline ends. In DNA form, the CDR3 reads TGTGCCAGCAGACTAGCAGTAGGCTACGAGCAGTACTTC. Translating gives CASRLAVGYEQYF.

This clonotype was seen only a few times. This CDR3 is CANSRYTTRIEPQHF. CDR3 sequence (DNA): TGTGCCAACAGCAGGTATACTACGCGCATTGAGCCCCAGCATTTT. The chain has TRBV28 and TRBJ1-5; D not certain. Germline CDR1 is MDHEN and CDR2 is SYDVKM. The V and J ends lost 10 bases and 8 bases respectively, with 24 bases between them. This CDR3 has 15 amino acids.

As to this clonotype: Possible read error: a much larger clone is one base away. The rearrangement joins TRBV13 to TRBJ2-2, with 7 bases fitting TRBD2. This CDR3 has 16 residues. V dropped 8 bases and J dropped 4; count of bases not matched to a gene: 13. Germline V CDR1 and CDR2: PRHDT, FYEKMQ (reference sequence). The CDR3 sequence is CASGREGGSGTGELFF. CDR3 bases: TGTGCCAGCGGCAGAGAGGGCGGGAGCGGCACCGGGGAGCTGTTTTTT.